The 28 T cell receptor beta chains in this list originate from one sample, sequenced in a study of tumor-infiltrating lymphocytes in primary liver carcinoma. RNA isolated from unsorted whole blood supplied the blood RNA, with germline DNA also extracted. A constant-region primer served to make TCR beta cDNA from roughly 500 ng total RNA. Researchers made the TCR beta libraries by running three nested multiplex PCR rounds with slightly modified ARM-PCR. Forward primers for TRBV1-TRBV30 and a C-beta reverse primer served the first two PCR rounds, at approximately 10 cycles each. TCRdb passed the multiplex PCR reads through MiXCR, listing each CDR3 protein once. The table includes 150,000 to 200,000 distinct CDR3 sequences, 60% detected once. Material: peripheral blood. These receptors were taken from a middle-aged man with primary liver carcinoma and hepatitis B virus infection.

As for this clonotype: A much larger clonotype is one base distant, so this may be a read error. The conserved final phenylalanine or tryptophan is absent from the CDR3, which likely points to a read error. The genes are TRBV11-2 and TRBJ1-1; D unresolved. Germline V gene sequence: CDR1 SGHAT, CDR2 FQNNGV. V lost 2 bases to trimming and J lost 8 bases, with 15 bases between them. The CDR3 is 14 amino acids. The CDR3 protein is CASSLSDPLGEAFL. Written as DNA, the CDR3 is TGTGCCAGCAGCTTATCCGACCCCCTCGGCGAAGCTTTCTTA.

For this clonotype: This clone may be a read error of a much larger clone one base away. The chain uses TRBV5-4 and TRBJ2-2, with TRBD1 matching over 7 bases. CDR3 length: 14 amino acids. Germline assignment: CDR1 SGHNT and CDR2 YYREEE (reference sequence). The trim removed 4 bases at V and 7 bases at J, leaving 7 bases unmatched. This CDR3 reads CASSHDREIGELFF. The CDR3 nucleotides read TGTGCCAGCAGCCACGACAGGGAGATCGGGGAGCTGTTTTTT.

DNA for the CDR3: TGCGCCAGCAGCCCAAAGGCGACTATGGGAGCCTACAATGAGCAGTTCTTC. Its protein product is CASSPKATMGAYNEQFF. The chain recombines TRBV4-1 with TRBJ2-1, with TRBD2 as a possible D gene (5 bases). This CDR3 is built from 17 residues. The V gene lost 4 bases and the J gene lost 2 bases, with 18 bases spanning the gap. The germline V gene has CDR1 MGHRA and CDR2 YSYEKL.

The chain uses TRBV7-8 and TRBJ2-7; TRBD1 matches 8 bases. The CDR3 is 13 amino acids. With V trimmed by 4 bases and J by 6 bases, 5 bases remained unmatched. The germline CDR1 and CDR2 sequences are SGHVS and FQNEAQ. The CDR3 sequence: CASSWTGSSEQYF. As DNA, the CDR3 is TGTGCCAGCAGCTGGACAGGGAGCAGCGAGCAGTACTTC.

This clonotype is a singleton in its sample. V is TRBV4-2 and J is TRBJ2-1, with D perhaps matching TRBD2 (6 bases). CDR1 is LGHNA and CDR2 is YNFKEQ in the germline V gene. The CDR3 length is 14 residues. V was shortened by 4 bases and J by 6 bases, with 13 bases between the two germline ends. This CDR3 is CASSLGDFGNEQFF. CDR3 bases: TGTGCCAGCAGCCTGGGGGACTTCGGCAATGAGCAGTTCTTC.

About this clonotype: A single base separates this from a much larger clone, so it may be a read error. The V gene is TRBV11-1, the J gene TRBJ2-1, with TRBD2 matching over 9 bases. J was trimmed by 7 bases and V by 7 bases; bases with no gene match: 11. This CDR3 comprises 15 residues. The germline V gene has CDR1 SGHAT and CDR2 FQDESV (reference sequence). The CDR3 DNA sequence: TGTGCCAGCATCTTCCGCGGGAGGGCCGAGAATGAGCAGTTCTTC. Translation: CASIFRGRAENEQFF.

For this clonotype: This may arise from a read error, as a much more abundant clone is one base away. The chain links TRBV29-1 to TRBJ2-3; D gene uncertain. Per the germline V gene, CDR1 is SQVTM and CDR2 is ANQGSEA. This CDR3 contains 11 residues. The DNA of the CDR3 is TGCGGCGTTGGGAAAGGGGATACGCAGTATTTT. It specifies CGVGKGDTQYF.

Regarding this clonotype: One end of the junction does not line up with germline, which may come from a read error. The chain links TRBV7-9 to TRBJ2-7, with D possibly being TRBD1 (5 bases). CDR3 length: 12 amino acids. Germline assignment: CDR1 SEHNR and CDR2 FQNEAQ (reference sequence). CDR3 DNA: TGTGTCAGCAGCTTAGACAGACTGGAGCAGTACTTC. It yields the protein CVSSLDRLEQYF.

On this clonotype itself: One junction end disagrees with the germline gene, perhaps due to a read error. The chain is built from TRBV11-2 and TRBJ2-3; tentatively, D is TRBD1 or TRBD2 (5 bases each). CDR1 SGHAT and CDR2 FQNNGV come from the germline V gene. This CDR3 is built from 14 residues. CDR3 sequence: CASSFRDGTNTLYF. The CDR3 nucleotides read TGTGCCAGCAGCTTTCGGGACGGCACAAATACGCTGTATTTT.

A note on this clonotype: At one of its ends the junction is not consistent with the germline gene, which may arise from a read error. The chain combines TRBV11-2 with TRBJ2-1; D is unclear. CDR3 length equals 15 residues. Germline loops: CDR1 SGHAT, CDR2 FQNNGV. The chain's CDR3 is CASSSITSGYNEQFF. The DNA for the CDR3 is TGCGCCAGCAGCTCGATCACGTCGGGTTACAATGAGCAGTTCTTC. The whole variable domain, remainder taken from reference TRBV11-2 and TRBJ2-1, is EAGVAQSPRYKIIEKRQSVAFWCNPISGHATLYWYQQILGQGPKLLIQFQNNGVVDDSQLPKDRFSAERLKGVDSTLKIQPAKLEDSAVYLCASSSITSGYNEQFFGPGTRLTVL.

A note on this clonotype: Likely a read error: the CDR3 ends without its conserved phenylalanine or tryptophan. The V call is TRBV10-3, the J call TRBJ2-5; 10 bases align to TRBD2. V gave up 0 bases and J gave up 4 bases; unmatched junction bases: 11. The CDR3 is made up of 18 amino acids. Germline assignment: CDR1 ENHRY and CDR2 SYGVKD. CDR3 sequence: CAISESEAGGPVSETQYL. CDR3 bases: TGTGCCATCAGTGAGTCAGAAGCGGGAGGGCCGGTATCAGAGACCCAGTACTTA.

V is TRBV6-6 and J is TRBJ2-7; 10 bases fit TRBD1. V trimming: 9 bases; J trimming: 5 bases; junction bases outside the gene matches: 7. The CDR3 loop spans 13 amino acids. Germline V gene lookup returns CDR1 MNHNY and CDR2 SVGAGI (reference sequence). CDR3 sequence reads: CASTGTGANEQYF. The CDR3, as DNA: TGTGCCAGTACCGGGACAGGGGCTAACGAGCAGTACTTC.

CDR3 DNA: TGTGCCAGCAGCTGGGGGACAGTTCAGTACTTC. It codes for CASSWGTVQYF. The chain uses TRBV5-5 and TRBJ2-7, with 7 bases matching TRBD1. Germline assignment: CDR1 SGHKS and CDR2 YYEKEE (reference sequence). The CDR3 totals 11 residues. Trimming took 3 bases from V and 10 from J; bases not matched to a gene: 4.

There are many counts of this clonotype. CDR3 sequence (DNA): TGTGCCAGCAGCTTATCAGTAGCCTTTGGAGGGGAGCAGTACTTC. It yields the protein CASSLSVAFGGEQYF. The chain recombines TRBV11-2 with TRBJ2-7, with D perhaps matching TRBD2 (6 bases). The CDR3 has 15 amino acids. The V and J ends lost 2 bases and 7 bases respectively, with 18 bases between them. CDR1 and CDR2 (germline): SGHAT, FQNNGV.

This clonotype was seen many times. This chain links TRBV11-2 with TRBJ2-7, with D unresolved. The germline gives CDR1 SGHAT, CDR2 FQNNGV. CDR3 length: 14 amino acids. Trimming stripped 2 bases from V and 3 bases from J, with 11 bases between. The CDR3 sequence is CASSLFSESYEQYF. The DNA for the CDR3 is TGTGCCAGCAGCTTATTCTCAGAGAGCTACGAGCAGTACTTC.

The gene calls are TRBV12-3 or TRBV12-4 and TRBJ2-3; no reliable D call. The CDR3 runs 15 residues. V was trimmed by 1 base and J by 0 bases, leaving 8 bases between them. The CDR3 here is CASSLVPYSTDTQYF. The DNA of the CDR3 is TGTGCCAGCAGTTTAGTCCCCTATAGCACAGATACGCAGTATTTT.

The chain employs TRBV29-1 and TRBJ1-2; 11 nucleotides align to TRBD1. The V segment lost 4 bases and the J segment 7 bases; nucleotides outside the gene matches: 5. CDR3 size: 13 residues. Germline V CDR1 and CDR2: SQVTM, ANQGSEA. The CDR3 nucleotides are TGCAGCGTTGGGGCCGGGACAGGGGGTGGCTACACCTTC. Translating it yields CSVGAGTGGGYTF.

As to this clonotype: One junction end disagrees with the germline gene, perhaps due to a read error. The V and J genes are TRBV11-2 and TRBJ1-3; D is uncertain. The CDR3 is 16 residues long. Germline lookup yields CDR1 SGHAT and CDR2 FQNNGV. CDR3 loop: CASSFLRQDSGNTIYF. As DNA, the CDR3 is TGTGCAAGCAGCTTCCTCCGGCAGGACTCTGGAAACACCATATATTTT.

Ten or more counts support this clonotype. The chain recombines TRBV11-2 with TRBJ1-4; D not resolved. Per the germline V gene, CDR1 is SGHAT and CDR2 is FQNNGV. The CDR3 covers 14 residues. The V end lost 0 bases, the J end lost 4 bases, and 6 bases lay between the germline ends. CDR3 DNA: TGTGCCAGCAGCTTAGAAAGGGTTAATGAAAAACTGTTTTTT. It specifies CASSLERVNEKLFF. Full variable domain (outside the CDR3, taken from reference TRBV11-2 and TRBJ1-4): EAGVAQSPRYKIIEKRQSVAFWCNPISGHATLYWYQQILGQGPKLLIQFQNNGVVDDSQLPKDRFSAERLKGVDSTLKIQPAKLEDSAVYLCASSLERVNEKLFFGSGTQLSVL.

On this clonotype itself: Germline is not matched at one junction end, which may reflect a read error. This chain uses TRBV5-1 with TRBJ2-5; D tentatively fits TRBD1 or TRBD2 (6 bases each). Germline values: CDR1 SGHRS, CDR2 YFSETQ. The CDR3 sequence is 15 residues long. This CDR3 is CVSSFARGPQETQYF. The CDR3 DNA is TGCGTCAGCAGCTTCGCCCGGGGGCCACAAGAGACACAGTACTTC.

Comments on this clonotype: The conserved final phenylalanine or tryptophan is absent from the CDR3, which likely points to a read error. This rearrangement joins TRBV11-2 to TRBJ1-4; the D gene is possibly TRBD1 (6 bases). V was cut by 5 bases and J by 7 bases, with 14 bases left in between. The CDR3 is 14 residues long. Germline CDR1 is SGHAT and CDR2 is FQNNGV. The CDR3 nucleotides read TGTGCCAGCAGCCTGGGGTCAGGGGTTGAAAAACTGTTTTTG. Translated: CASSLGSGVEKLFL.

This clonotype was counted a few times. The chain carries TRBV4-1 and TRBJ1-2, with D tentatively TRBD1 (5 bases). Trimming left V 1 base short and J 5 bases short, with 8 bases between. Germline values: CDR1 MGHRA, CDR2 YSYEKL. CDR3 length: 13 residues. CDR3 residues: CASSQVQAYGYTF. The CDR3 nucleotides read TGCGCCAGCAGCCAAGTACAGGCTTATGGCTACACCTTC.

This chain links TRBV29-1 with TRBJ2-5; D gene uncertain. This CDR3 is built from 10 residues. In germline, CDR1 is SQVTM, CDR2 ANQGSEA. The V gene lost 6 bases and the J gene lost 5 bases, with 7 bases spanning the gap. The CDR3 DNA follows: TGCAGCGTCCAGAATGAGACCCAGTACTTC. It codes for CSVQNETQYF.

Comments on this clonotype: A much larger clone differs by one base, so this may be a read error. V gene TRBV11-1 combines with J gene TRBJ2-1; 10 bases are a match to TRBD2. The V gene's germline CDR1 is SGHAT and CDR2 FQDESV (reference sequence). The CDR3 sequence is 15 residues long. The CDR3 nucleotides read TGTGTCAGCAGCCCACTAGCGGGATTTGACAATGAGCAGTTCTTC. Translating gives CVSSPLAGFDNEQFF.

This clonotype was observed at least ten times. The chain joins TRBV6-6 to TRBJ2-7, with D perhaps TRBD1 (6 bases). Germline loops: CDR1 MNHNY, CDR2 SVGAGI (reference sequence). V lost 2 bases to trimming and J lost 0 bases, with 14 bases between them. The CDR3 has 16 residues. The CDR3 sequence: CASSYLTGQPSYEQYF. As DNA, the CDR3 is TGTGCCAGCAGTTACCTAACCGGACAGCCCTCCTACGAGCAGTACTTC.

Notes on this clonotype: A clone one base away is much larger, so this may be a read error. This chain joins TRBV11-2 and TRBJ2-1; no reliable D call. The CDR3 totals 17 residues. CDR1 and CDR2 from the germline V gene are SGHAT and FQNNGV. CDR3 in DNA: TGTGCCAACAGCTATTATAGGGTGTTGAGCTCCTACAATGAGCAGTTCTTC. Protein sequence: CANSYYRVLSSYNEQFF.

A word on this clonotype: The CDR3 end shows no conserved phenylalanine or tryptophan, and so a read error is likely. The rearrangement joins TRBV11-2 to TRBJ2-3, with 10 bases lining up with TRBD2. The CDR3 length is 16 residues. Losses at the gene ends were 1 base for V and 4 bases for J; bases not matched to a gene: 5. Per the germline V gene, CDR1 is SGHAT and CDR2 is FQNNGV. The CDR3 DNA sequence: TGTGCCAGCAGCTTAGGTCAAGCGGGAGGGGCAGATACGCAGTATTCT. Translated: CASSLGQAGGADTQYS.

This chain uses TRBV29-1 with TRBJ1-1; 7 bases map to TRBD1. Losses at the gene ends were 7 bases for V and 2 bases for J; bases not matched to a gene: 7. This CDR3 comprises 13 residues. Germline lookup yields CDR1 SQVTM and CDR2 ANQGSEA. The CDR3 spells CSGKDRVNTEAFF. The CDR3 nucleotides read TGCAGCGGGAAAGACAGGGTTAACACTGAAGCTTTCTTT.